These T cell receptor beta chains were read from a single sample in a study of blood T cells in healthy people across ages. TCRdb passed the 5' RACE reads through MiXCR, listing each CDR3 protein once. This sample has around 1,500,000 distinct CDR3 sequences; 42% occur once, and the top ten carry 7.9%. The sequenced sample consisted of blood. These receptors all come from a woman under 30 in good health. Both conserved end residues are part of each CDR3. D genes are given only for firm matches. Not all rows give a size; the values are once, few, many and, for expanded clones, a class.

V gene: TRBV20-1; D gene: TRBD1; CDR3 length: 15; J gene: TRBJ1-6; clone size: few; CDR3 protein: CSAQGTGGRDSPLHF; CDR3 DNA: TGCAGTGCTCAAGGGACAGGGGGCAGGGATTCACCCCTCCACTTT
V gene: TRBV15; D gene: .; CDR3 length: 14; J gene: TRBJ2-7; clone size: .; CDR3 protein: CATSTRDGIYEQYF; CDR3 DNA: TGTGCCACCAGCACCAGGGACGGAATCTACGAGCAGTACTTC
V gene: TRBV7-6; D gene: .; CDR3 length: 14; J gene: TRBJ2-5; clone size: .; CDR3 protein: CASSLGADQETQYF; CDR3 DNA: TGTGCCAGCAGCTTAGGGGCAGACCAAGAGACCCAGTACTTC
V gene: TRBV4-1; D gene: .; CDR3 length: 17; J gene: TRBJ2-7; clone size: few; CDR3 protein: CASSQKGGPPFSYEQYF; CDR3 DNA: TGCGCCAGCAGCCAAAAGGGGGGACCCCCTTTCTCCTACGAGCAGTACTTC
V gene: TRBV7-2; D gene: .; CDR3 length: 18; J gene: TRBJ2-1; clone size: few; CDR3 protein: CASSLNWNLPLLYNEQFF; CDR3 DNA: TGTGCCAGCAGCTTAAACTGGAATCTTCCGTTGCTCTACAATGAGCAGTTCTTC
V gene: TRBV11-3; D gene: .; CDR3 length: 14; J gene: TRBJ2-1; clone size: once; CDR3 protein: CASSSEHGQETQFF; CDR3 DNA: TGTGCCAGCAGCTCAGAGCACGGACAAGAGACCCAGTTCTTC
V gene: TRBV20-1; D gene: .; CDR3 length: 14; J gene: TRBJ1-2; clone size: .; CDR3 protein: CSAIGGYSSYGYTF; CDR3 DNA: TGCAGTGCTATCGGGGGCTATTCATCTTATGGCTACACCTTC
V gene: TRBV4-1; D gene: .; CDR3 length: 17; J gene: TRBJ2-7; clone size: few; CDR3 protein: CASSQESPGTLTYEQYF; CDR3 DNA: TGCGCCAGCAGCCAAGAAAGTCCGGGGACGTTGACCTACGAGCAGTACTTC
V gene: TRBV12-3/TRBV12-4; D gene: TRBD2; CDR3 length: 15; J gene: TRBJ2-1; clone size: .; CDR3 protein: CASPWRELIPNEQFF; CDR3 DNA: TGTGCCAGCCCTTGGCGGGAGTTGATTCCAAATGAGCAGTTCTTC
V gene: TRBV6-7; D gene: TRBD1; CDR3 length: 15; J gene: TRBJ1-4; clone size: .; CDR3 protein: CASSFGQGPNEKLFF; CDR3 DNA: TGTGCCAGCAGTTTCGGACAGGGCCCTAATGAAAAACTGTTTTTT
V gene: TRBV6-2/TRBV6-3; D gene: TRBD2; CDR3 length: 16; J gene: TRBJ2-3; clone size: few; CDR3 protein: CASGLAGGPRTDTQYF; CDR3 DNA: TGTGCCAGCGGTCTAGCGGGAGGCCCCCGCACAGATACGCAGTATTTT